The 8 T cell receptor beta chains below were found in one sample sequenced in a study of CD8+ T cells in alopecia areata. Sequencing used cDNA as its template, made by extracting RNA and reverse transcribing it. Measured with immunoSEQ multiplex PCR; TCRdb has only the in-frame clones, and not every one. The top ten clones hold about 3.4% of a sample with 95,000 to 120,000 clones, roughly three fifths of them seen once. Treatment meaning: oral pan-JAK inhibitor, 5-10 mg twice daily. The sample in question was CD4+ T cells sorted from blood, obtained at week 24, from a patient treated with tofacitinib. The receptors were gathered from a human donor with alopecia areata.

This clone was detected only a few times. This chain connects TRBV5-6 to TRBJ2-3; 9 bases map to TRBD1. The trim removed 3 bases at V and 0 bases at J, leaving 2 bases unmatched. CDR1 is SGHDT and CDR2 is YYEEEE in the germline V gene. The CDR3 is 15 amino acids. The CDR3: CASSSDRGSTDTQYF. The CDR3 nucleotides are TGTGCCAGCAGCTCGGACAGGGGTAGCACAGATACGCAGTATTTT.

The chain links TRBV4-3 to TRBJ2-1; D may be TRBD1 or TRBD2 (5 bases each). Trimming removed 0 bases from V and 6 bases from J, with 9 bases in between. Germline V CDR1 and CDR2: LGHNA, YSLEER. This CDR3 spans 14 amino acids. As DNA, the CDR3 is TGCGCCAGCAGCCAAGATGTGAGGGGCAATGAGCAGTTCTTC. Amino acid sequence: CASSQDVRGNEQFF.

V gene TRBV6-5 combines with J gene TRBJ1-4, with TRBD1 matching 10 bases. This CDR3 comprises 14 residues. Trimming at V came to 6 bases and at J to 6 bases, leaving 4 bases not matched to a gene. Per the germline V gene, CDR1 is MNHEY and CDR2 is SVGAGI. The CDR3 DNA sequence: TGTGCCAGCAGCTCCGGGACAGGGGATGAAAAACTGTTTTTT. This gives the protein CASSSGTGDEKLFF.

This clone was found a few times. The chain recombines TRBV4-3 with TRBJ1-1; unclear D gene. V was cut by 0 bases and J by 6 bases, with 11 bases left in between. The length of the CDR3 is 14 residues. CDR1 and CDR2 (germline): LGHNA, YSLEER. DNA for the CDR3: TGCGCCAGCAGCCAAGATAATAATGGGGCTGAAGCTTTCTTT. This encodes CASSQDNNGAEAFF.

This clone was seen only a few times. The identical CDR3 is also encoded by other nucleotide sequences in the sample. J is TRBJ2-7 and V is TRBV5-1; 11 bases agree with TRBD1. CDR1 SGHRS and CDR2 YFSETQ come from the germline V gene. V was clipped by 4 bases and J by 4 bases; unmatched bases: 4. The CDR3 contains 14 residues. The CDR3, as DNA: TGCGCCAGCAGCCCGGACAGGGGGCGGTACGAGCAGTACTTC. Translated, it gives CASSPDRGRYEQYF.

This chain connects TRBV5-6 to TRBJ1-1; D is unresolved. The V gene's germline CDR1 is SGHDT and CDR2 YYEEEE. This CDR3 is 13 amino acids long. Trimming left V 4 bases short and J 6 bases short, with 13 bases between. This CDR3 reads CASSRLSVPEAFF. In DNA, the CDR3 is TGTGCCAGCAGCCGTCTCTCGGTCCCTGAAGCTTTCTTT.

CDR3 sequence reads: CASSQDPGPNEQFF. For the CDR3, the DNA is TGTGCCAGCAGCCAGGACCCGGGCCCCAATGAGCAGTTCTTC. V usage is TRBV4-2 and J usage is TRBJ2-1; D gene ambiguous. With 3 bases removed from V and 6 bases from J, the gap between germline ends came to 12 bases. The CDR3 has 14 amino acids. The germline V gene has CDR1 LGHNA and CDR2 YNFKEQ.

This clone was observed a few times. The chain recombines TRBV29-1 with TRBJ2-3; D is possibly TRBD1 or TRBD2 (5 bases each). Germline CDR1 SQVTM, CDR2 ANQGSEA. The CDR3 spans 14 residues. V dropped 3 bases and J dropped 0 bases, with 10 bases sitting between them. The CDR3 is CSVDGTGSTDTQYF. The CDR3 coding sequence is TGCAGCGTTGACGGGACGGGAAGCACAGATACGCAGTATTTT.